The TCR beta chain under discussion was sequenced for a study of technical replicates of blood from a few donors. Trimming left V 2 bases short and J 5 bases short, with 11 bases between. CDR3 length: 14 amino acids. CDR1 SGHNT and CDR2 YYREEE come from the germline V gene (reference sequence). TCRdb's copy holds only in-frame clones and misses some; the assay was immunoSEQ multiplex PCR. The sample comprises over 10,000 clones, about 86% of which are singletons, and about 10% rests with the top ten. This clonotype was obtained from a human donor in good health. The sample consisted of PBMCs. V usage is TRBV5-4 and J usage is TRBJ2-1, with a tentative D call TRBD2 (5 bases). The CDR3 protein is CASSFERKNNEQFF. The CDR3 coding sequence is TGTGCCAGCAGCTTCGAGCGGAAGAACAATGAGCAGTTCTTC.